The next 29 T cell receptor beta chains were all read from a single sample in a study of T cells in Graves' hyperthyroidism and ophthalmopathy. Authors of the study amplified TCR beta CDR3 regions from RNA transcripts. Using the HTBI primer set, a first-round RT-PCR was run on the TCR CDR3. TCRdb reprocessed the multiplex PCR reads with MiXCR, giving one entry per CDR3 protein. The sample shows about 400,000 distinct CDR3 sequences, 11% to 15% of them seen only once. Sequences were obtained from blood. The receptors derive from a man between 45 and 60 years old with Graves' ophthalmopathy.

This clonotype was observed at least ten times. The chain recombines TRBV3-1 with TRBJ1-1; D possibly corresponds to TRBD1 (5 bases). CDR1 LGHDT and CDR2 YNNKEL come from the germline V gene (reference sequence). The V gene lost 4 bases and the J gene lost 0 bases, with 24 bases spanning the gap. The CDR3 is made up of 19 amino acids. CDR3 residues: CASSRAGGWAGGMNTEAFF. In DNA form, the CDR3 reads TGTGCCAGCAGCCGGGCGGGTGGCTGGGCGGGGGGAATGAACACTGAAGCTTTCTTT.

The chain carries TRBV29-1 and TRBJ2-7; D is undetermined. V was shortened by 2 bases and J by 5 bases, with 10 bases between the two germline ends. Germline V CDR1 and CDR2: SQVTM, ANQGSEA. CDR3 size: 12 residues. The CDR3 here is CSVENPNDEQYF. CDR3 coding DNA: TGCAGCGTTGAAAATCCCAATGACGAGCAGTACTTC.

This clonotype came up many times. The chain combines TRBV5-1 with TRBJ2-1; TRBD2 might be the D (5 bases). Germline lookup yields CDR1 SGHRS and CDR2 YFSETQ. The CDR3 length is 15 residues. V lost 0 bases to trimming and J lost 4 bases, with 11 bases between them. For the CDR3, the DNA is TGCGCCAGCAGCTTGGGTCCGGAGGCTTACAATGAGCAGTTCTTC. This translates into CASSLGPEAYNEQFF. Full variable domain (remainder filled in from reference TRBV5-1 and TRBJ2-1): KAGVTQTPRYLIKTRGQQVTLSCSPISGHRSVSWYQQTPGQGLQFLFEYFSETQRNKGNFPGRFSGRQFSNSRSEMNVSTLELGDSALYLCASSLGPEAYNEQFFGPGTRLTVL.

This clonotype has more than one count but fewer than ten. The J gene is TRBJ2-1, the V gene TRBV9; 8 nucleotides match TRBD2. This CDR3 has 15 residues. Germline assignment: CDR1 SGDLS and CDR2 YYNGEE. J gave up 6 bases and V 1 base, and 6 bases lay outside the gene matches. The CDR3 nucleotides are TGTGCCAGCAGCGTACTACTAGCGGCAGTCAATGAGCAGTTCTTC. Translation: CASSVLLAAVNEQFF.

This clonotype was counted at least ten times. V and J are TRBV11-2 and TRBJ2-7, with 7 bases lining up with TRBD2. CDR3 size: 14 residues. The germline gives CDR1 SGHAT, CDR2 FQNNGV. V trimming: 6 bases; J trimming: 6 bases; junction bases outside the gene matches: 11. The CDR3 bases are TGTGCCAGCAGGGCCAGTGGGGAGGGCTCCGAGCAGTACTTC. Amino acids: CASRASGEGSEQYF.

The gene calls are TRBV7-2 and TRBJ2-7; 9 nucleotides agree with TRBD2. Germline V lookup: CDR1 SGHTA, CDR2 FQGNSA. This CDR3 spans 17 amino acids. V lost 5 bases to trimming and J lost 4 bases; unmatched junction nucleotides: 15. The CDR3 region is CASSPGAGGSSSYEQYF. CDR3 DNA: TGTGCCAGCAGCCCTGGGGCGGGAGGGTCCTCAAGTTACGAGCAGTACTTC.

This clonotype was seen a handful of times. The chain carries TRBV19 and TRBJ2-7; D unclear. The length of the CDR3 is 15 residues. Trimming took off 9 bases at V and 3 bases at J, with 21 bases between the two ends. CDR1 and CDR2 from the germline V gene are LNHDA and SQIVND (reference sequence). CDR3 coding DNA: TGTGCCAGCCCAACCCGGACGGACGGTGACTACGAGCAGTACTTC. The encoded protein is CASPTRTDGDYEQYF.

This clonotype was counted many times. The chain recombines TRBV2 with TRBJ2-7; D is perhaps TRBD2 (5 bases). Germline V gene data show CDR1 as SNHLY and CDR2 as FYNNEI. V lost 0 bases and J lost 8, with 14 bases in between. This CDR3 is 14 amino acids long. In nucleotides, the CDR3 is TGTGCCAGCAGTGAAGCAAGTGAGGGAGCGAAGCAGTACTTC. Translation: CASSEASEGAKQYF.

This clonotype was detected many times. The chain's CDR3 is CASRPPRGSFNGYTF. For the CDR3, the DNA is TGTGCCAGCAGACCCCCCCGGGGGAGTTTTAATGGCTACACCTTC. The V gene is TRBV6-1, the J gene TRBJ1-2, with D possibly matching TRBD1 (5 bases). Trimming stripped 6 bases from V and 6 bases from J, with 20 bases between. Looked up from germline, CDR1 is MNHNS and CDR2 is SASEGT. CDR3 size: 15 residues.

This clonotype was observed many times. The rearrangement joins TRBV7-6 to TRBJ2-5; the match to TRBD1 covers 9 bases. CDR1 SGHVS and CDR2 FNYEAQ come from the germline V gene. The ends lost 5 bases at V and 5 bases at J; junction bases unmatched: 9. The CDR3 covers 15 residues. This chain's CDR3 is CASSRNRGLGETQYF. The CDR3 DNA sequence: TGTGCCAGCAGCCGAAACAGGGGGCTCGGGGAGACCCAGTACTTC.

This clonotype has just a few counts. The chain joins TRBV18 to TRBJ2-6, with D hard to call. V was shortened by 3 bases and J by 3 bases, with 9 bases between the two germline ends. Germline V gene data show CDR1 as KGHSH and CDR2 as LQKENI. The CDR3 extends over 15 amino acids. The CDR3 DNA is TGTGCCAGCTCACCTGGATTAGATGGGGCCAACGTCCTGACTTTC. Translating it yields CASSPGLDGANVLTF. Based on the CDR3 plus reference TRBV18 and TRBJ2-6, the full variable domain is NAGVMQNPRHLVRRRGQEARLRCSPMKGHSHVYWYRQLPEEGLKFMVYLQKENIIDESGMPKERFSAEFPKEGPSILRIQQVVRGDSAAYFCASSPGLDGANVLTFGAGSRLTVL.

This clonotype was observed many times. The rearrangement joins TRBV6-1 to TRBJ2-7; 8 nucleotides line up with TRBD1. J lost 3 bases, V lost 7 bases, and 8 bases had no gene match. CDR3 length: 14 amino acids. Germline CDR1 MNHNS, CDR2 SASEGT. The CDR3 loop reads CASTPRTGIYEQYF. In DNA, the CDR3 is TGTGCCAGCACACCCAGGACAGGGATCTACGAGCAGTACTTC.

This clonotype was seen ten or more times. V is TRBV20-1 and J is TRBJ1-5; no reliable D call. V lost 1 base and J lost 6, with 7 bases in between. Germline CDR1 reads DFQATT; CDR2 reads SNEGSKA (reference sequence). The CDR3 covers 12 residues. CDR3 nucleotide sequence: TGCAGTGCTAGAGTCGGGAGTCAGCCCCAGCATTTT. This codes for CSARVGSQPQHF.

In this sample, this clonotype turned up a few times. CDR3 amino acids: CASSPGGTSAIEQYF. CDR3 coding DNA: TGTGCCAGTAGTCCGGGCGGGACTAGCGCCATCGAGCAGTACTTC. The chain recombines TRBV19 with TRBJ2-7, with 10 bases fitting TRBD2. Germline CDR1 is LNHDA and CDR2 is SQIVND (reference sequence). V lost 5 bases, J lost 6 bases, and 10 bases stayed unmatched. The CDR3 is 15 residues long.

Ten or more counts support this clonotype. V is TRBV11-3 and J is TRBJ2-1, with D perhaps TRBD1 or TRBD2 (5 bases each). The V end was cut by 6 bases, the J end by 7 bases, with 19 bases between. This CDR3 is built from 15 residues. CDR1 is SGHNT, CDR2 YENEEA, per germline. The CDR3 coding sequence is TGTGCCAGCAGTCTTCATCTAGAGGGGAATAATGAGCAGTTCTTC. Amino acids: CASSLHLEGNNEQFF.

This clonotype was found many times. The V call is TRBV30, the J call TRBJ1-1; D call uncertain. Germline CDR1 is GTSNPN and CDR2 is SVGIG (reference sequence). The CDR3 runs 15 residues. Trimming cost V 0 bases and J 5 bases, with 16 bases left between them. The CDR3 DNA follows: TGTGCCTGGAGTGTACGGAAACCCCCGAGGACTGAAGCTTTCTTT. It translates to CAWSVRKPPRTEAFF.

This clonotype appeared a few times. V usage is TRBV5-1 and J usage is TRBJ2-1, with D perhaps TRBD1 (6 bases). This CDR3 is 15 amino acids long. Deletions cut 2 bases from V and 4 bases from J, with 13 bases between. Germline V gives CDR1 SGHRS, CDR2 YFSETQ. DNA for the CDR3: TGCGCCAGCAGCTTACAGGGAATGGGTTACAATGAGCAGTTCTTC. This translates into CASSLQGMGYNEQFF.

This clonotype was seen repeatedly, ten times or more. V gene TRBV20-1 combines with J gene TRBJ1-6; D not certain. V was shortened by 3 bases and J by 6 bases, with 9 bases between the two germline ends. Germline CDR1 reads DFQATT; CDR2 reads SNEGSKA (reference sequence). This CDR3 contains 13 residues. This chain's CDR3 is CSARRDSNSPLHF. The DNA for the CDR3 is TGCAGTGCTAGGAGAGACTCTAATTCACCCCTCCACTTT.

Only a few counts were recorded for this clonotype. The gene calls are TRBV4-2 and TRBJ2-6; perhaps TRBD2 as D (5 bases). The CDR3 spans 18 residues. V lost 2 bases and J lost 0, with 14 bases in between. CDR1 and CDR2 (germline): LGHNA, YNFKEQ. The CDR3 region is CASSQLMDLHSGANVLTF. CDR3 DNA sequence: TGTGCCAGCAGCCAACTTATGGACTTACACTCTGGGGCCAACGTCCTGACTTTC.

Ten or more counts support this clonotype. For the CDR3, the DNA is TGTGCCAGCAGCCAGCTGGATGGGGCTCACAGGGAGACCCAGTACTTC. Residues: CASSQLDGAHRETQYF. The chain has TRBV3-1 and TRBJ2-5, with a possible D match to TRBD1 (5 bases). V was cut by 3 bases and J by 5 bases, with 19 bases left in between. The germline CDR1 and CDR2 sequences are LGHDT and YNNKEL (reference sequence). This CDR3 is built from 16 residues.

This sequence joins TRBV10-3 and TRBJ2-3; D not certain. The V end lost 2 bases, the J end lost 1 base, and 1 base lay between the germline ends. The V gene's germline CDR1 is ENHRY and CDR2 SYGVKD. CDR3 length equals 12 residues. This CDR3 is CAISEGTDTQYF. CDR3 nucleotides: TGTGCCATCAGTGAGGGCACAGATACGCAGTATTTT.

This clonotype has a count of ten or more. This chain connects TRBV30 to TRBJ2-1, with 9 positions matching TRBD1. This CDR3 comprises 16 residues. Germline-derived CDR1 and CDR2 are GTSNPN and SVGIG (reference sequence). The trim removed 3 bases at V and 10 bases at J, leaving 16 bases unmatched. Here the CDR3 reads CAWSPIRDREVWEQFF. In DNA form, the CDR3 reads TGTGCCTGGAGCCCTATCCGGGACAGGGAGGTATGGGAGCAGTTCTTC.

This clonotype was observed many times. The chain combines TRBV30 with TRBJ2-7; D gene unclear. This CDR3 is built from 13 residues. The V and J ends lost 0 bases and 6 bases respectively, with 12 bases between them. The germline V gene has CDR1 GTSNPN and CDR2 SVGIG (reference sequence). CDR3 bases: TGTGCCTGGAGTGTTCCTTATCGTTCCGAGCAGTACTTC. This sequence encodes CAWSVPYRSEQYF.

This clonotype has a handful of counts. This chain connects TRBV5-1 to TRBJ1-1; no definite D call. V was cut by 4 bases and J by 1 base, with 14 bases left in between. This CDR3 is 15 amino acids long. CDR1 and CDR2 from the germline V gene are SGHRS and YFSETQ. The CDR3 is CASSQTSTPNTEAFF. Here the CDR3 DNA reads TGCGCCAGCAGCCAAACATCGACACCGAACACTGAAGCTTTCTTT. Using reference TRBV5-1 and TRBJ1-1 for the parts outside the CDR3, the full variable domain is KAGVTQTPRYLIKTRGQQVTLSCSPISGHRSVSWYQQTPGQGLQFLFEYFSETQRNKGNFPGRFSGRQFSNSRSEMNVSTLELGDSALYLCASSQTSTPNTEAFFGQGTRLTVV.

V gene TRBV27 combines with J gene TRBJ2-2, with D maybe TRBD2 (7 bases). CDR3 length: 15 amino acids. The V end was cut by 6 bases, the J end by 3 bases, with 14 bases between. Germline V lookup: CDR1 MNHEY, CDR2 SMNVEV (reference sequence). DNA for the CDR3: TGTGCCAGCAGCAGGCAGGGGAGGGACACCGGGGAGCTGTTTTTT. It specifies CASSRQGRDTGELFF.

The V call is TRBV20-1, the J call TRBJ1-2, with 7 bases lining up with TRBD1. J gave up 3 bases and V 4 bases, and 5 bases lay outside the gene matches. This CDR3 is built from 13 residues. Germline V gene data show CDR1 as DFQATT and CDR2 as SNEGSKA (reference sequence). CDR3 coding DNA: TGCAGTGCTATATGGGGACAGTACTATGGCTACACCTTC. This sequence encodes CSAIWGQYYGYTF.

This rearrangement joins TRBV27 to TRBJ2-1; 7 bases are a match to TRBD1. Germline-derived CDR1 and CDR2 are MNHEY and SMNVEV (reference sequence). V gave up 2 bases and J gave up 5 bases; unmatched junction bases: 9. The CDR3 is 16 residues long. The CDR3 DNA reads TGTGCCAGCAGTTTAGCCACTAAAGGGGGCCACAATGAGCAGTTCTTC. This gives the protein CASSLATKGGHNEQFF.

In its sample, this clonotype was seen a few times. V is TRBV14 and J is TRBJ1-3, with 7 positions matching TRBD1. In germline, CDR1 is SGHDN, CDR2 FVKESK. This CDR3 comprises 17 residues. Unmatched junction bases numbered 9, after V lost 4 bases and J lost 0 bases. The CDR3 loop is CASSLRQGTLSGNTIYF. For the CDR3, the DNA is TGTGCCAGCAGCCTACGACAGGGTACACTCTCTGGAAACACCATATATTTT.

Only a few counts were recorded for this clonotype. The chain uses TRBV7-9 and TRBJ2-5; possibly TRBD2 for D (6 bases). CDR1 is SEHNR, CDR2 FQNEAQ, per germline (reference sequence). Deletions cut 2 bases from V and 3 bases from J, with 16 bases between. This CDR3 has 16 residues. DNA of the CDR3: TGTGCCAGCAGCTTATCGAGGGTTGGAGGGGAAGAGACCCAGTACTTC. It encodes CASSLSRVGGEETQYF.